This TCR beta chain was identified in a study of blood T cell repertoires in COVID-19. Background on the study: The United States, Italy and Spain supplied acute and convalescent COVID-19 samples. The analysed material was cDNA or gDNA that came from T cells, B-cell-depleted T cells, or PBMCs.

Germline V gives CDR1 GTSNPN, CDR2 SVGIG (reference sequence). This CDR3 region has 12 residues. V dropped 2 bases and J dropped 7 bases, with 9 bases sitting between them. As handled by the study authors: Reference gene primer amplification gave nucleated cell count estimates. Measured with immunoSEQ multiplex PCR; TCRdb has only the in-frame clones, and not every one. Clone size and the V and J calls come from that table; the DNA yielded D and trimming. The table includes some 90,000 clones, around 72% detected once. The clonotype comes from a woman aged 55-75 years in a cohort sampled during active or convalescent COVID-19. This sequence joins TRBV30 and TRBJ1-3; no definite D call. Sequencing was performed on peripheral blood. The CDR3 sequence: CAWSTPGNTIYF. For the CDR3, the DNA is TGTGCCTGGAGTACCCCCGGGAACACCATATATTTT.